This TCR beta chain originates from a study of Graves' ophthalmopathy and Graves' hyperthyroidism. Germline CDR1 reads SGDLS; CDR2 reads YYNGEE. The ends were cut back, 0 bases at V and 0 bases at J, with 10 bases in the middle. The CDR3 is made up of 15 amino acids. This clonotype was detected many times. Its matching antigen is unknown. Amplified TCR beta CDR3 regions were obtained using RNA transcripts as template. In the first round, RT-PCR was carried out with HTBI primers, and a multiplex PCR formed the second round. TCRdb passed the multiplex PCR reads through MiXCR, listing each CDR3 protein once. The sample holds about 500,000 distinct CDR3 sequences; 14% are singletons and the top ten take 8% to 10%. Study observations and caveats: Most clonotypes expanded in thyroid above 0.001 frequency were present in blood too.

The TCR was taken from a woman aged 25 to 45 with Graves' ophthalmopathy. Sequenced sample: blood. V gene TRBV9 combines with J gene TRBJ2-7; D ambiguous. The CDR3 DNA reads as TGTGCCAGCAGCGTAGGGCCTGCGGACTCCTACGAGCAGTACTTC. It yields the protein CASSVGPADSYEQYF. The full variable domain, rest sourced from reference TRBV9 and TRBJ2-7, is DSGVTQTPKHLITATGQRVTLRCSPRSGDLSVYWYQQSLDQGLQFLIQYYNGEERAKGNILERFSAQQFPDLHSELNLSSLELGDSALYFCASSVGPADSYEQYFGPGTRLTVT.